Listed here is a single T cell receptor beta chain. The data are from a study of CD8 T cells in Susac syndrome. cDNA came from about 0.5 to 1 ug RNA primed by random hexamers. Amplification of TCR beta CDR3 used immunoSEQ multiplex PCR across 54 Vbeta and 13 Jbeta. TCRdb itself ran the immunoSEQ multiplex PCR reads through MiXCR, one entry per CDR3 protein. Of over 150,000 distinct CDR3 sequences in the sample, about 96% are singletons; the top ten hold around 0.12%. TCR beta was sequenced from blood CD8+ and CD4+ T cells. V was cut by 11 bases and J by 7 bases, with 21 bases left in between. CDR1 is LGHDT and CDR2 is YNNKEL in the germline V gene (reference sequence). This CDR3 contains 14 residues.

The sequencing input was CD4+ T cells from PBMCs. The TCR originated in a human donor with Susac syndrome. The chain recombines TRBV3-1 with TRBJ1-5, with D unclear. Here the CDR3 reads CAVTPFPGRQPQHF. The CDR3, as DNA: TGTGCCGTTACGCCCTTCCCCGGGAGGCAGCCCCAGCATTTT.